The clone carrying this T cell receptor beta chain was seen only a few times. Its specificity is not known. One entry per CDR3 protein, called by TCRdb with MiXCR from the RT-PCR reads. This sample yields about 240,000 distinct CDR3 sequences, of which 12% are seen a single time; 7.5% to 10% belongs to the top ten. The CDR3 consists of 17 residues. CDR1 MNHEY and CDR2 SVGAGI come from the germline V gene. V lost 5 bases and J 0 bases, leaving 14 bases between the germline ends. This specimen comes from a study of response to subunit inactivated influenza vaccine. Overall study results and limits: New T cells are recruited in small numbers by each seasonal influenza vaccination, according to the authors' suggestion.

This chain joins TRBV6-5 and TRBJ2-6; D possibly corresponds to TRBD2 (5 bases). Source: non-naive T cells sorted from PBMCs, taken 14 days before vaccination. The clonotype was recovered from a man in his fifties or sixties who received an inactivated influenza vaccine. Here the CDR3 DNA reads TGTGCCAGCAGTCACCTGACGGGAAGCTCTGGGGCCAACGTCCTGACTTTC. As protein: CASSHLTGSSGANVLTF.